These 13 T cell receptor beta chains originate from one sample sequenced in a study of blood T cell repertoires in COVID-19. Sequencing used immunoSEQ multiplex PCR; TCRdb keeps in-frame clones, though not all of them. The sample shows 150,000 to 170,000 clones, over 75% of them seen only once. Source material: peripheral blood. These receptor sequences come from a man between 60 and 75 years old with COVID-19, enrolled during active disease.

CDR3 DNA: TGTGCCAGCAGTTACTCGGGACAGGGTATGGCCAGCTCCTACAATGAGCAGTTCTTC. Amino acid sequence: CASSYSGQGMASSYNEQFF. This chain links TRBV6-2 or TRBV6-3 with TRBJ2-1; 9 bases fit TRBD1. This CDR3 region has 19 residues. CDR1 and CDR2 (germline): MNHEY, SVGEGT. V shed 0 bases and J 0 bases; nucleotides not matched to a gene: 9.

The chain employs TRBV10-3 and TRBJ1-1; TRBD1 aligns across 8 bases. Looked up from germline, CDR1 is ENHRY and CDR2 is SYGVKD. J was trimmed by 7 bases and V by 11 bases; bases with no gene match: 6. The CDR3 loop spans 11 amino acids. CDR3 in DNA: TGTGCCGGAGGCGGGACAGGTGAAGCTTTCTTT. It codes for CAGGGTGEAFF.

There are a few counts of this clone. The V and J genes are TRBV30 and TRBJ1-6; 11 bases fit TRBD1. The germline V gene encodes CDR1 GTSNPN and CDR2 SVGIG (reference sequence). CDR3 length: 16 residues. V gave up 0 bases and J gave up 7 bases; unmatched junction bases: 5. CDR3 sequence reads: CAWSVRGQGVNSPLHF. The CDR3 DNA follows: TGTGCCTGGAGTGTAAGGGGACAGGGGGTGAATTCACCCCTCCACTTT.

The rearrangement uses TRBV27 and TRBJ2-7, with D possibly being TRBD1 (6 bases). Trimming took off 6 bases at V and 1 base at J, with 16 bases between the two ends. This CDR3 has 15 amino acids. CDR1 and CDR2 from the germline V gene are MNHEY and SMNVEV (reference sequence). Here the CDR3 reads CASRESDSLSYEQYF. In nucleotides, the CDR3 is TGTGCCAGCAGGGAGTCGGACAGCCTTTCCTACGAGCAGTACTTC.

Only one count was recorded for this clone. The chain couples TRBV30 to TRBJ1-6; TRBD1 aligns across 7 bases. The CDR3 sequence is 14 residues long. Per germline, CDR1 GTSNPN and CDR2 SVGIG (reference sequence). V lost 5 bases to trimming and J lost 0 bases; unmatched junction nucleotides: 1. The CDR3 nucleotides are TGTGCCTGGGGGGACAGCTCCTATAATTCACCCCTCCACTTT. It encodes CAWGDSSYNSPLHF.

J is TRBJ2-1 and V is TRBV7-3, with 7 bases identical to TRBD1. The V segment lost 9 bases and the J segment 9 bases; nucleotides outside the gene matches: 14. Germline V gives CDR1 SGHTA, CDR2 FQGTGA. This CDR3 spans 14 amino acids. CDR3 region: CASSRQGELSEQFF. The CDR3 region has the DNA TGTGCCAGTAGTCGACAGGGAGAGTTAAGTGAGCAGTTCTTC. Complete variable domain (other parts from reference TRBV7-3 and TRBJ2-1): GAGVSQTPSNKVTEKGKYVELRCDPISGHTALYWYRQSLGQGPEFLIYFQGTGAADDSGLPNDRFFAVRPEGSVSTLKIQRTERGDSAVYLCASSRQGELSEQFFGPGTRLTVL.

The rearrangement links TRBV19 to TRBJ1-2, with D maybe TRBD1 (6 bases). Deletions cut 0 bases from V and 8 bases from J, with 22 bases between. The CDR3 is 17 amino acids. The germline CDR1 and CDR2 sequences are LNHDA and SQIVND (reference sequence). In DNA form, the CDR3 reads TGTGCCAGTAGTATAGATCCGAGGACAGAGATTTTGGGAGGCTACACCTTC. It is translated as CASSIDPRTEILGGYTF.

The V call is TRBV7-6, the J call TRBJ1-5; D is possibly TRBD1 (5 bases). With 7 bases removed from V and 0 bases from J, the gap between germline ends came to 16 bases. Germline V gene lookup returns CDR1 SGHVS and CDR2 FNYEAQ. This CDR3 contains 16 residues. The CDR3 DNA follows: TGTGCCAGCAACCCCCCTGGACACTATAGCAATCAGCCCCAGCATTTT. Translated: CASNPPGHYSNQPQHF.

The chain is built from TRBV18 and TRBJ1-1; TRBD1 agrees at 8 bases. Trimming removed 3 bases from V and 0 bases from J; junction bases left unmatched: 12. This CDR3 spans 18 amino acids. From germline, CDR1 is KGHSH and CDR2 LQKENI. The CDR3 here is CASSPPFGQGGMNTEAFF. The CDR3 DNA is TGTGCCAGCTCACCGCCTTTCGGACAGGGCGGAATGAACACTGAAGCTTTCTTT.

The rearrangement joins TRBV4-1 to TRBJ2-7; 7 positions match TRBD1. The CDR3 is made up of 15 amino acids. Unmatched junction bases numbered 8, after V lost 3 bases and J lost 3 bases. CDR1 is MGHRA, CDR2 YSYEKL, per germline. The CDR3 loop reads CASSHLTGNRYEQYF. CDR3 bases: TGCGCCAGCAGCCACCTGACAGGGAACCGCTACGAGCAGTACTTC.

V gene TRBV30 combines with J gene TRBJ1-2; D possibly corresponds to TRBD1 (5 bases). CDR3 size: 15 residues. CDR1 is GTSNPN and CDR2 is SVGIG in the germline V gene (reference sequence). Trimming left V 1 base short and J 6 bases short, with 18 bases between. The CDR3: CAWSEGQQYRNGYTF. DNA for the CDR3: TGTGCCTGGAGTGAGGGGCAGCAATATCGAAATGGCTACACCTTC.

As DNA, the CDR3 is TGTGCCACCAGCAGCAATAGCAATCAGCCCCAGCATTTT. Translated: CATSSNSNQPQHF. This chain joins TRBV15 and TRBJ1-5; D uncertain. Trimming cost V 3 bases and J 0 bases, with 3 bases left between them. CDR3 length: 13 amino acids. Germline CDR1 and CDR2: LNHNV and YYDKDF (reference sequence).

V usage is TRBV30 and J usage is TRBJ1-4; maybe TRBD1 (5 bases). The V end was cut by 3 bases, the J end by 4 bases, with 15 bases between. The length of the CDR3 is 15 residues. In germline, CDR1 is GTSNPN, CDR2 SVGIG (reference sequence). CDR3 sequence: CAWSEGAEFNEKLFF. The CDR3 DNA reads as TGTGCCTGGAGCGAAGGGGCCGAATTTAATGAAAAACTGTTTTTT. Full variable domain (remainder filled in from reference TRBV30 and TRBJ1-4): SQTIHQWPATLVQPVGSPLSLECTVEGTSNPNLYWYRQAAGRGLQLLFYSVGIGQISSEVPQNLSASRPQDRQFILSSKKLLLSDSGFYLCAWSEGAEFNEKLFFGSGTQLSVL.